This T cell receptor beta chain was documented in a study of early T cells in non-severe SARS-CoV-2 infection. Looking at the study overall: The sequenced material was bulk RNA from unsorted whole blood, and its chains were unpaired.

Individual cDNA molecules were tagged with unique molecular identifiers, the study reported. TCRdb itself ran the 5' RACE reads through MiXCR, one entry per CDR3 protein. The sample records about 60,000 distinct CDR3 sequences, about 16% being singletons. The V gene's germline CDR1 is SGHRS and CDR2 YFSETQ. The V and J ends lost 7 bases and 4 bases respectively, with 15 bases between them. CDR3 size: 14 residues. The input for sequencing was whole blood, taken at baseline. The chain employs TRBV5-1 and TRBJ2-1; D possibly corresponds to TRBD2 (5 bases). The sequence was obtained from an adult who was a healthcare worker with PCR-confirmed SARS-CoV-2 infection or an uninfected control (not recorded which). The DNA of the CDR3 is TGCGCCAGCTCCTCCACACGGGGTTACAATGAGCAGTTCTTC. It translates to CASSSTRGYNEQFF.